These T cell receptor beta chains were read from a single sample in a study of cytomegalovirus exposure and HLA in healthy donors. Only in-frame clones appear in the TCRdb table, and some are missing; sequencing was by immunoSEQ multiplex PCR. The table shows roughly 170,000 clones, with 65% to 80% occurring only once. The sequencing input was PBMCs. Source of these receptors: a woman aged 25 to 39 in good health and CMV-seronegative. The CDR3 runs from the conserved cysteine through the conserved F or W. Fields, in order: J gene, V gene, D gene, clone size, CDR3 protein, CDR3 DNA. The D gene is left open where the match is weak. Only some rows state a clone size, as once, few, many or a class for expanded clones.

>TRBJ2-5|TRBV5-1|TRBD2|.
CASSTTSGGQETQYF
TGCGCCAGCAGCACGACTAGCGGGGGGCAAGAGACCCAGTACTTC
>TRBJ2-3|TRBV19|.|.
CASSSFQEQYF
TGTGCCAGTAGTTCGTTCCAGGAACAGTATTTT
>TRBJ2-1|TRBV5-6|.|.
CASSLGRAAIYNEQFF
TGTGCCAGCAGCTTGGGTCGAGCGGCGATCTACAATGAGCAGTTCTTC
>TRBJ1-1|TRBV18|.|.
CASSPQLGSTEAFF
TGTGCCAGCTCACCCCAACTAGGGAGCACTGAAGCTTTCTTT
>TRBJ1-5|TRBV11-1|TRBD1|few
CASSFRADRGWNQPQHF
TGTGCCAGCAGCTTTCGAGCGGACAGGGGCTGGAATCAGCCCCAGCATTTT
>TRBJ2-7|TRBV30|TRBD2|.
CAWSVFSGGAIEQYF
TGTGCCTGGAGTGTGTTCAGCGGGGGGGCGATCGAGCAGTACTTC
>TRBJ2-5|TRBV5-4|.|.
CASSQGRVKETQYF
TGTGCCAGCAGCCAGGGGAGGGTAAAAGAGACCCAGTACTTC
>TRBJ1-4|TRBV5-8|TRBD1|.
CASSWGDRGEKLFF
TGTGCCAGCAGCTGGGGGGACAGGGGTGAAAAACTGTTTTTT
>TRBJ2-2|TRBV9|.|.
CASSKGTVPAGELFF
TGTGCCAGCAGCAAAGGTACAGTGCCGGCCGGGGAGCTGTTTTTT
>TRBJ1-1|TRBV10-3|.|.
CAITSRGDGNTEAFF
TGTGCCATCACTAGTCGCGGGGACGGGAACACTGAAGCTTTCTTT
>TRBJ2-5|TRBV27|.|.
CASSSGRGFFQETQYF
TGTGCCAGCAGTTCCGGCAGGGGCTTCTTCCAAGAGACCCAGTACTTC
>TRBJ1-2|TRBV7-2|.|.
CASSPSRVGYTF
TGTGCCAGCAGCCCATCCAGGGTTGGCTACACCTTC
>TRBJ1-6|TRBV30|TRBD1|.
CAWSPLEPGQGTYNSPLHF
TGTGCCTGGAGTCCCCTTGAACCGGGACAGGGAACCTATAATTCACCCCTCCACTTT
>TRBJ1-1|TRBV6-5|.|.
CASSPPGGNTEAFF
TGTGCCAGCAGTCCCCCCGGGGGGAACACTGAAGCTTTCTTT
>TRBJ1-1|TRBV4-3|.|.
CASSQEQTMNTEAFF
TGCGCCAGCAGCCAAGAGCAGACTATGAACACTGAAGCTTTCTTT
>TRBJ1-1|TRBV6-1|.|.
CASSDAPMNTEAFF
TGTGCCAGCAGTGACGCACCTATGAACACTGAAGCTTTCTTT
>TRBJ2-2|TRBV7-3|TRBD2|few
CASSLTSAGGPSPGELFF
TGTGCCAGCAGCTTAACGTCCGCGGGAGGGCCATCTCCCGGGGAGCTGTTTTTT
>TRBJ2-1|TRBV27|.|few
CASSLRSGLARTDNEQFF
TGTGCCAGCAGTTTGCGGTCTGGCCTAGCGCGGACTGACAATGAGCAGTTCTTC
>TRBJ1-1|TRBV29-1|.|.
CSASIREYGEAFF
TGCAGCGCCTCGATCAGGGAATACGGTGAAGCTTTCTTT
>TRBJ1-5|TRBV28|TRBD1|.
CASSKTGGNNQPQHF
TGTGCCAGCAGTAAGACAGGGGGCAACAATCAGCCCCAGCATTTT
>TRBJ1-3|TRBV5-4|TRBD1|once
CASSFPGQGTSGNTIYF
TGTGCCAGCAGCTTTCCGGGACAGGGGACGTCCGGAAACACCATATATTTT
>TRBJ1-2|TRBV5-4|TRBD1|.
CASSPLQGATGYTF
TGTGCCAGCAGCCCATTACAGGGGGCTACAGGCTACACCTTC
>TRBJ2-3|TRBV5-4|TRBD2|.
CASSSPGLAGFSTDTQYF
TGTGCCAGCAGCTCCCCGGGACTAGCGGGATTCAGCACAGATACGCAGTATTTT
>TRBJ1-6|TRBV30|.|.
CAWSSGNNSPLHF
TGTGCCTGGAGTTCGGGAAATAATTCACCCCTCCACTTT
>TRBJ1-1|TRBV27|.|.
CASSRRGFEGGTEAFF
TGTGCCAGCAGCCGACGGGGGTTTGAGGGCGGCACTGAAGCTTTCTTT
>TRBJ1-2|TRBV4-3|TRBD1|.
CASSRSYLDRDDGYTF
TGCGCCAGCAGCCGTTCCTACCTAGACAGGGACGACGGCTACACCTTC
>TRBJ1-4|TRBV6-7|.|.
CASSYKQGHEKLFF
TGTGCCAGCAGTTACAAGCAGGGTCATGAAAAACTGTTTTTT
>TRBJ2-7|TRBV19|TRBD1|.
CASSIARGTGVSEQYF
TGTGCCAGTAGTATAGCGCGGGGGACAGGGGTCTCCGAGCAGTACTTC
>TRBJ1-1|TRBV29-1|TRBD1|once
CSVGGSEDRANTEAFF
TGCAGCGTTGGCGGGTCGGAGGACAGGGCGAACACTGAAGCTTTCTTT
>TRBJ1-3|TRBV9|.|.
CASSVGDGSSGNTIYF
TGTGCCAGCAGCGTAGGTGACGGGAGCTCTGGAAACACCATATATTTT
>TRBJ1-2|TRBV2|.|.
CASSLEYGYTF
TGTGCCAGCAGCTTGGAGTATGGCTACACCTTC
>TRBJ1-1|TRBV6-5|.|once
CASSYGSYTEAFF
TGTGCCAGCAGTTACGGCAGTTACACTGAAGCTTTCTTT
>TRBJ2-2|TRBV11-2|.|.
CASSLLEAGELFF
TGTGCCAGCAGCTTATTAGAGGCCGGGGAGCTGTTTTTT
>TRBJ2-7|TRBV7-3|.|.
CASSSNSYEQYF
TGTGCCAGCAGCTCTAACAGCTACGAGCAGTACTTC
>TRBJ1-1|TRBV11-2|.|.
CASSSQGGIEWDTEAFF
TGTGCCAGCAGCTCCCAGGGAGGAATAGAATGGGACACTGAAGCTTTCTTT
>TRBJ1-3|TRBV5-1|TRBD1|.
CASSQRTGGSGNTIYF
TGCGCCAGCAGCCAAAGGACAGGGGGGTCTGGAAACACCATATATTTT
>TRBJ2-5|TRBV6-1|TRBD1|.
CASSEWGRGLETQYF
TGTGCCAGCAGTGAATGGGGCAGGGGGTTGGAGACCCAGTACTTC
>TRBJ1-1|TRBV29-1|.|.
CSVEKGVQEAFF
TGCAGCGTTGAAAAGGGGGTCCAGGAAGCTTTCTTT
>TRBJ1-2|TRBV6-1|TRBD1|many
CASSEAGQYGYTF
TGTGCCAGCAGTGAAGCGGGACAGTATGGCTACACCTTC
>TRBJ2-7|TRBV11-3|TRBD1|.
CASSRSGTDSYEQYF
TGTGCCAGCAGTCGGTCCGGGACAGACTCCTACGAGCAGTACTTC
>TRBJ1-1|TRBV30|.|.
CAWSPQGEAFF
TGTGCCTGGTCCCCCCAGGGTGAAGCTTTCTTT
>TRBJ1-1|TRBV5-1|TRBD1|.
CASSPGQGGGEAFF
TGCGCCAGCAGTCCGGGACAGGGTGGGGGAGAAGCTTTCTTT
>TRBJ2-7|TRBV14|TRBD1|.
CASSARTGKYEQYF
TGTGCCAGCAGCGCGAGGACAGGGAAATACGAGCAGTACTTC
>TRBJ1-1|TRBV15|.|.
CATSRGVTMNTEAFF
TGTGCCACCAGCAGAGGGGTAACTATGAACACTGAAGCTTTCTTT
>TRBJ1-2|TRBV15|TRBD1|.
CATSGDRGLYGYTF
TGTGCCACCAGCGGTGACAGGGGACTCTATGGCTACACCTTC
>TRBJ2-7|TRBV11-2|TRBD2|once
CASSLDPGLAEIYEQYF
TGTGCCAGCAGCTTAGATCCGGGACTAGCCGAGATCTACGAGCAGTACTTC
>TRBJ2-1|TRBV19|.|.
CASSIWGENEQFF
TGTGCCAGTAGTATATGGGGGGAGAATGAGCAGTTCTTC
>TRBJ2-7|TRBV28|.|.
CASSLYGSGYYEQYF
TGTGCCAGCAGTTTATACGGGAGCGGCTACTACGAGCAGTACTTC
>TRBJ1-4|TRBV5-1|.|.
CASRSMEANEKLFF
TGCGCCAGCAGGAGTATGGAGGCTAATGAAAAACTGTTTTTT
>TRBJ1-2|TRBV5-4|TRBD1|few
CASSNYRGRTDGYTF
TGTGCCAGCAGCAATTACAGGGGGCGCACAGATGGCTACACCTTC